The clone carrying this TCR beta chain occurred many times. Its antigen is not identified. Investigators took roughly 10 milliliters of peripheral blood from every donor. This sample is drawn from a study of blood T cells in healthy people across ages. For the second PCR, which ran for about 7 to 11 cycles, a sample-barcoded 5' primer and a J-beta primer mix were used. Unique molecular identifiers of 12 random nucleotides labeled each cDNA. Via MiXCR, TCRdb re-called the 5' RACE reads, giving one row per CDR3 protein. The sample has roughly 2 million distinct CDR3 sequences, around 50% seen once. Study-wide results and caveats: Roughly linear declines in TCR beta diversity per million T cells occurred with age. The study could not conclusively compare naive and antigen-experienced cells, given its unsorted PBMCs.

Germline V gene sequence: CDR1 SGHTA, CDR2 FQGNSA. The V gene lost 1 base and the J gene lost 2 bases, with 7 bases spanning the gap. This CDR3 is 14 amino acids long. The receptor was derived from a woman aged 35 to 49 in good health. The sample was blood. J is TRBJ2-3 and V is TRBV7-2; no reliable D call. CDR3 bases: TGTGCCAGCAGCTTAGGCGGCTTCACAGATACGCAGTATTTT. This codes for CASSLGGFTDTQYF.